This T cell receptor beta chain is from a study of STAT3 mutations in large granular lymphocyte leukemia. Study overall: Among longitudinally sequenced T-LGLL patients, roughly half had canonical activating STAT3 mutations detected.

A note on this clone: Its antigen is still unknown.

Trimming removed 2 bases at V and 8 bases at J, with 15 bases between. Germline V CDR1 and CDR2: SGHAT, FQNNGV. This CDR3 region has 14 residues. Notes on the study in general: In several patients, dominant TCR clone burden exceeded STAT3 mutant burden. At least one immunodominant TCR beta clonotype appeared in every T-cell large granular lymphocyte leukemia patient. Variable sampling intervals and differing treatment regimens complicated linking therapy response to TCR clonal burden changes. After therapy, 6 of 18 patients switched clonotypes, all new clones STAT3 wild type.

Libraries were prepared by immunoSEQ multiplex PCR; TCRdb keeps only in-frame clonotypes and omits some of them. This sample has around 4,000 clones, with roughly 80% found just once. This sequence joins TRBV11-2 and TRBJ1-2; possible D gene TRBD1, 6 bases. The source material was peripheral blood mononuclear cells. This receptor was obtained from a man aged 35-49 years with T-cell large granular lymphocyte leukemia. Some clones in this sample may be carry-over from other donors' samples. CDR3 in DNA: TGTGCCAGCAGCTTAAAGGAGGGGGAGGACGGCTACACCTTC. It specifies CASSLKEGEDGYTF.